The 17 T cell receptor beta chains below all came from one sample that was sequenced in a study of blood T cell repertoires in COVID-19. Some clones are missing from TCRdb's copy, which holds only in-frame ones; the method was immunoSEQ multiplex PCR. The repertoire has under 300,000 clones, roughly 85% of them found once; the top ten carry over 9%. The sequenced sample was peripheral blood. These receptors came from a woman aged 45-59 years who had recovered from COVID-19.

The chain carries TRBV12-3 or TRBV12-4 and TRBJ1-2; D not certain. This CDR3 comprises 13 residues. V was shortened by 6 bases and J by 0 bases, with 8 bases between the two germline ends. CDR3 protein: CASRATANYGYTF. The CDR3 DNA follows: TGTGCCAGCAGAGCCACAGCTAACTATGGCTACACCTTC.

Here the CDR3 reads CASGTAADSGYEQYF. The DNA for the CDR3 is TGTGCCAGTGGAACGGCGGCAGACAGTGGCTACGAGCAGTACTTC. The V call is TRBV7-8, the J call TRBJ2-7, with TRBD1 as a possible D gene (5 bases). Germline lookup yields CDR1 SGHVS and CDR2 FQNEAQ. V was shortened by 9 bases and J by 3 bases, with 21 bases between the two germline ends. The CDR3 runs to 15 residues. The entire variable domain, with the rest obtained from reference TRBV7-8 and TRBJ2-7, is as follows: GAGVSQSPRYKVAKRGQDVALRCDPISGHVSLFWYQQALGQGPEFLTYFQNEAQLDKSGLPSDRFFAERPEGSVSTLKIQRTQQEDSAVYLCASGTAADSGYEQYFGPGTRLTVT.

With respect to this clone: The sample holds other DNA sequences that translate to the same CDR3. The chain employs TRBV28 and TRBJ1-6; possible D gene TRBD1, 5 bases. Trimming removed 6 bases from V and 0 bases from J, with 9 bases in between. The CDR3 sequence is 15 residues long. Germline assignment: CDR1 MDHEN and CDR2 SYDVKM. The CDR3 here is CASSTGSSYNSPLHF. Here the CDR3 DNA reads TGTGCCAGCAGCACAGGTAGCTCCTATAATTCACCCCTCCACTTT.

V is TRBV13 and J is TRBJ2-1, with D perhaps matching TRBD2 (6 bases). The CDR3 covers 16 residues. V was clipped by 3 bases and J by 4 bases, with 16 bases between them. Germline CDR1 PRHDT, CDR2 FYEKMQ (reference sequence). CDR3 coding DNA: TGTGCCAGCAGCTTCGGGGGAGCAGAATTATACAATGAGCAGTTCTTC. Protein sequence: CASSFGGAELYNEQFF. Using reference TRBV13 and TRBJ2-1 for the parts outside the CDR3, the full variable domain is AAGVIQSPRHLIKEKRETATLKCYPIPRHDTVYWYQQGPGQDPQFLISFYEKMQSDKGSIPDRFSAQQFSDYHSELNMSSLELGDSALYFCASSFGGAELYNEQFFGPGTRLTVL.

A note on this clone: Distinct nucleotide sequences in the sample also encode this CDR3. The rearrangement uses TRBV5-1 and TRBJ2-2; D is unclear. Germline CDR1 reads SGHRS; CDR2 reads YFSETQ. Trimming removed 0 bases from V and 1 base from J, with 4 bases in between. The CDR3 contains 14 residues. CDR3 residues: CASSLAGNTGELFF. CDR3 in DNA: TGCGCCAGCAGCTTGGCAGGGAACACCGGGGAGCTGTTTTTT.

This clone was recorded a few times. This chain links TRBV18 with TRBJ2-5, with 8 bases fitting TRBD1. V gave up 6 bases and J gave up 5 bases; unmatched junction bases: 5. The CDR3 sequence is 13 residues long. Germline-derived CDR1 and CDR2 are KGHSH and LQKENI. Here the CDR3 reads CASSPQGAETQYF. The CDR3, as DNA: TGTGCCAGCTCGCCCCAGGGGGCGGAGACCCAGTACTTC.

The CDR3 spells CASSPRTGQETQYF. The DNA of the CDR3 is TGTGCCAGCAGCCCCCGGACAGGCCAAGAGACCCAGTACTTC. V is TRBV14 and J is TRBJ2-5; the match to TRBD1 covers 7 bases. The CDR3 runs 14 residues. V lost 4 bases to trimming and J lost 1 base; unmatched junction nucleotides: 3. Germline values: CDR1 SGHDN, CDR2 FVKESK.

The rearrangement joins TRBV3-1 (or the pseudogene TRBV3-2) to TRBJ1-1; D is uncertain. Germline V gene sequence: CDR1 LGHDT, CDR2 YNNKEL (reference sequence). V lost 6 bases and J lost 1, with 6 bases in between. The CDR3 has 12 amino acids. DNA of the CDR3: TGTGCCAGCAGAAGAGCGAACACTGAAGCTTTCTTT. Its translation: CASRRANTEAFF.

This chain joins TRBV19 and TRBJ1-2; tentatively, D is TRBD1 (6 bases). The CDR3 has 15 residues. From germline, CDR1 is LNHDA and CDR2 SQIVND (reference sequence). Trimming stripped 5 bases from V and 0 bases from J, with 13 bases between. For the CDR3, the DNA is TGTGCCAGTAGTCCCACGGGGGGCGCTAACTATGGCTACACCTTC. Its translation: CASSPTGGANYGYTF.

There are many counts of this clone. The J gene is TRBJ2-5, the V gene TRBV7-9, with 8 nucleotides matching TRBD1. J lost 5 bases, V lost 4 bases, and 15 bases had no gene match. Germline loops: CDR1 SEHNR, CDR2 FQNEAQ (reference sequence). The CDR3 sequence is 17 residues long. This CDR3 reads CASSSPVGQGARETQYF. CDR3 bases: TGTGCCAGCAGCTCCCCCGTAGGGCAGGGGGCCCGGGAGACCCAGTACTTC.

V is TRBV6-5 and J is TRBJ2-5; 7 bases fit TRBD2. V lost 6 bases, J lost 2 bases, and 9 bases stayed unmatched. Germline assignment: CDR1 MNHEY and CDR2 SVGAGI. The CDR3 covers 15 residues. Here the CDR3 reads CASSHRVGGQETQYF. For the CDR3, the DNA is TGTGCCAGCAGCCATAGGGTCGGGGGGCAAGAGACCCAGTACTTC.

V gene TRBV9 combines with J gene TRBJ2-7; 10 bases agree with TRBD1. This CDR3 comprises 13 residues. The germline CDR1 and CDR2 sequences are SGDLS and YYNGEE. J lost 7 bases, V lost 4 bases, and 5 bases had no gene match. Here the CDR3 reads CASSPRTGGEQYF. The DNA for the CDR3 is TGTGCCAGCAGCCCTAGGACAGGGGGAGAGCAGTACTTC. The complete variable domain, with remaining parts taken from reference TRBV9 and TRBJ2-7, reads DSGVTQTPKHLITATGQRVTLRCSPRSGDLSVYWYQQSLDQGLQFLIQYYNGEERAKGNILERFSAQQFPDLHSELNLSSLELGDSALYFCASSPRTGGEQYFGPGTRLTVT.

The chain links TRBV18 to TRBJ2-2, with 9 bases lining up with TRBD1. The CDR3 totals 16 residues. V lost 0 bases and J lost 6; bases outside the gene matches: 5. The V gene's germline CDR1 is KGHSH and CDR2 LQKENI. CDR3 loop: CASSPPGQGESGELFF. The CDR3 DNA is TGTGCCAGCTCACCACCGGGACAGGGAGAATCCGGGGAGCTGTTTTTT.

V is TRBV12-2 and J is TRBJ2-1; the DNA was not compared with TRBD2, the D call given in the table. TRBV12-2 is an annotated pseudogene. The CDR3 runs to 17 residues. In DNA, the CDR3 is TGTGCAAGTCGCTCCGGACTACTGTTCACGCACTACAATGAGCAGTTCTTC. The encoded protein is CASRSGLLFTHYNEQFF.

This rearrangement joins TRBV6-6 to TRBJ1-2; 10 nucleotides line up with TRBD1. Per germline, CDR1 MNHNY and CDR2 SVGAGI (reference sequence). Unmatched junction bases numbered 10, after V lost 1 base and J lost 8 bases. The CDR3 totals 16 residues. CDR3 amino acids: CASSYFLPTGGVGYTF. DNA of the CDR3: TGTGCCAGCAGTTACTTTCTGCCGACAGGGGGCGTGGGCTACACCTTC.

This chain links TRBV19 with TRBJ2-7; 7 nucleotides match TRBD1. J gave up 6 bases and V 5 bases, and 13 bases lay outside the gene matches. This CDR3 comprises 15 residues. Per the germline V gene, CDR1 is LNHDA and CDR2 is SQIVND (reference sequence). CDR3 in DNA: TGTGCCAGTAGTCCCTACCCACAGGGGCCGCGCGAGCAGTACTTC. Amino acid sequence: CASSPYPQGPREQYF.

The V and J genes are TRBV10-3 and TRBJ1-1, with a tentative D call TRBD1 (5 bases). The CDR3 is 14 residues long. Germline values: CDR1 ENHRY, CDR2 SYGVKD. With 3 bases removed from V and 4 bases from J, the gap between germline ends came to 12 bases. For the CDR3, the DNA is TGTGCCATCAGTGACGAGGGACTTTCCACTGAAGCTTTCTTT. Its translation: CAISDEGLSTEAFF.